What follows is one T cell receptor (beta chain) and its context. Its binding antigen is unknown. Base qualities are not provided; no much larger clone lies one nucleotide away. Whole blood was collected in K2EDTA tubes by collaborating institutions according to the institutions' own protocols. For TCRbeta analysis, collaborators shipped samples in one of three forms: frozen whole blood, isolated PBMCs, or DNA extracted from either of those sample types. TCRbeta CDR3 regions were amplified from genomic DNA using the immunoSEQ Assay, a bias-controlled multiplex PCR. On the authors' methods: Within the assay, amplification of reference gene primers was used to estimate how many nucleated cells each sample contained. To quantify the absolute abundance of each unique TCRbeta CDR3 rearrangement, sequence reads were collapsed and filtered. Productive Simpson clonality was computed per sample as the square root of Simpson's diversity index over productive rearrangements. In TCRdb, the immuneACCESS table is reduced to in-frame sequences with V and J assigned. These tables do not hold every clone; where another copy was compared, an unresolved V gene accounts for under half, and the others remain unexplained. V, J and clone size derive from that table, while D and trimming were established from the DNA sequence. A total of around 150,000 clones appear in this sample, 79% of them only once. The ten biggest clones cover under 10% of the sample.

The data stem from a study of blood T cell repertoires in COVID-19 (dated by TCRdb to 2019 to 2021). About the investigation overall: The collaborator samples originated in the United States, Italy and Spain and spanned the acute and convalescent phases of COVID-19. Samples came from the ongoing ImmuneRACE study (first 160 participants) plus 1,254 subjects from 6 global collaborators. The material from the prospective study consisted of cDNA or gDNA derived from T cells, B-cell-depleted T cells, or PBMCs. Where available, HLA class I and class II types were obtained from metadata supplied by the sample provider rather than from assay-based typing. Nearly every sample came with metadata listing a de-identified subject ID, COVID-19 status, age in years and sex. Subjects who had been exposed to COVID-19, were actively infected with it, or had recovered from it provided the deeply sampled blood TCRbeta repertoires that made up the dataset. The repertoires were released in a freely available public database meant as a resource for research on the immune response to SARS-CoV-2.

The germline V gene sets CDR1 to SGHAT and CDR2 to FQNNGV. The CDR3 measures 15 amino acids from cysteine to phenylalanine. Left in the record is the CDR3 DNA by itself, 45 bases read in frame from the first base. V is clipped by 0 bases and J by 7 bases, and the sequence between their germline boundaries is 16 bases long. Points the paper makes about the study in general: The amount of clinical and demographic metadata varied by source and participant and was provided uncurated.

This TCR came from a man between 45 and 60 years old with active or convalescent COVID-19. The chain joins TRBV11-2 to TRBJ2-7, and possibly TRBD1, on 6 matching bases. The specimen was peripheral blood. The CDR3 here reads CASSLDRRTELEQYF. At the DNA level, the sequence is TGTGCCAGCAGCTTAGATAGGAGGACAGAATTGGAGCAGTACTTC.